This T cell receptor beta chain was observed in a study of T cells after somatic rescue of genetic block. The assay was immunoSEQ multiplex PCR, and TCRdb's table has in-frame clones only and misses some. The sample has 60,000 to 75,000 clones, about 90% seen once. CDR3 length equals 17 residues. Germline values: CDR1 SGHDN, CDR2 FVKESK. With V trimmed by 2 bases and J by 2 bases, 9 bases remained unmatched. This chain links TRBV14 with TRBJ2-3, with 8 bases identical to TRBD1. Source material: peripheral blood mononuclear cells (PBMCs). This TCR was sampled from a man between 35 and 55 years old. The CDR3 coding sequence is TGTGCCAGCAGCCAATCGCGTGTACAGGGGGACACAGATACGCAGTATTTT. Encoded protein: CASSQSRVQGDTDTQYF.